The following is a T cell receptor beta chain sequence with its context. This entry is derived from a study of T cell responses to AZD1222 COVID-19 vaccine. The protocol was immunoSEQ multiplex PCR, while the TCRdb copy is restricted to in-frame clones and leaves out a portion. Of about 120,000 clones in the sample, less than 90% were seen once. Germline V gene sequence: CDR1 MNHEY, CDR2 SVGAGI. This CDR3 region has 13 residues. With 10 bases removed from V and 7 bases from J, the gap between germline ends came to 19 bases. The chain is built from TRBV6-5 and TRBJ1-2; weak D call: TRBD1 (6 bases). The receptor was isolated from an adult in good health. Sequenced material: peripheral blood, taken on day 0 of AZD1222 vaccination. The CDR3 region has the DNA TGTGCCACCTCCCCGGGGGCGCAGAGTGGCTACACCTTC. Protein sequence: CATSPGAQSGYTF.